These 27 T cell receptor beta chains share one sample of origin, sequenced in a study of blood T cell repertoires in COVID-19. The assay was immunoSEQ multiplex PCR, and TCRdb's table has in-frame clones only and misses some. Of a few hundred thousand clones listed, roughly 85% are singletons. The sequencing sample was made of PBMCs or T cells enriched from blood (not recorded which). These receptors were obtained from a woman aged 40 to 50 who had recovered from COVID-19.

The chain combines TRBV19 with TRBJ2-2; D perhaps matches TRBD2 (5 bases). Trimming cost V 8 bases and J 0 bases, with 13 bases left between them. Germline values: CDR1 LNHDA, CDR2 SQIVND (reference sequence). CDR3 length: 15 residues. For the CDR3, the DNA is TGTGCCAGTGCATGGGAGAGTTCGAACACCGGGGAGCTGTTTTTT. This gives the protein CASAWESSNTGELFF.

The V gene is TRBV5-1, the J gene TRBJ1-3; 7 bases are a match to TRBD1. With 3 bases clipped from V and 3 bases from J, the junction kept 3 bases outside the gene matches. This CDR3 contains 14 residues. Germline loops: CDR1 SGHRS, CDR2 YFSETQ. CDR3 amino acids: CASSWSGGGNTIYF. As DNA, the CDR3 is TGCGCCAGCAGCTGGTCAGGGGGTGGAAACACCATATATTTT.

The DNA of the CDR3 is TGTGCCATCCGCGACTCCAGTAAACTCGACTCCTACGAGCAGTACTTC. Translated, it gives CAIRDSSKLDSYEQYF. The V call is TRBV10-3, the J call TRBJ2-7; D gene uncertain. This CDR3 contains 16 residues. Germline CDR1 and CDR2: ENHRY and SYGVKD. The V end was cut by 8 bases, the J end by 0 bases, with 20 bases between.

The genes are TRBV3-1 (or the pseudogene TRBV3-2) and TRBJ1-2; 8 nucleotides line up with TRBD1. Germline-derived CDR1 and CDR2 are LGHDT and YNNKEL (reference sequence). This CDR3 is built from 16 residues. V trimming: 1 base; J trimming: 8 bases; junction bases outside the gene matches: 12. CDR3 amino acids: CASSQGFSGGLGGYTF. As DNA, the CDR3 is TGTGCCAGCAGCCAAGGGTTTTCAGGGGGCCTGGGAGGCTACACCTTC.

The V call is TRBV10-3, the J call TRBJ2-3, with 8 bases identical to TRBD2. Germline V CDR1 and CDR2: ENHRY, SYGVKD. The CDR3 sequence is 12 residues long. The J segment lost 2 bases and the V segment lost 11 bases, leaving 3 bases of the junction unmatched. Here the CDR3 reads CASGGNTDTQYF. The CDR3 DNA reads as TGTGCCTCGGGGGGGAACACAGATACGCAGTATTTT.

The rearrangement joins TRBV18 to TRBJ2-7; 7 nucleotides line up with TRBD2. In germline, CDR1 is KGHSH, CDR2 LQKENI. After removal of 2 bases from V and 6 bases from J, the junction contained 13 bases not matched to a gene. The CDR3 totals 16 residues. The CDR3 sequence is CASSPDHPGLVREQYF. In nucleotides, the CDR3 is TGTGCCAGCTCACCAGACCACCCCGGACTAGTGCGCGAGCAGTACTTC.

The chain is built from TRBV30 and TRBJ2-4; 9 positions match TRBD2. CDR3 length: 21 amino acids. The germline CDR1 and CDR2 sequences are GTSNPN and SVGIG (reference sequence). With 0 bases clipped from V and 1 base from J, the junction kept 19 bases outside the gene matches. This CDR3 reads CAWSVGREGRFLAWAKNIQYF. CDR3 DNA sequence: TGTGCCTGGAGTGTAGGGCGGGAGGGCCGATTTCTCGCGTGGGCCAAAAACATTCAGTACTTC.

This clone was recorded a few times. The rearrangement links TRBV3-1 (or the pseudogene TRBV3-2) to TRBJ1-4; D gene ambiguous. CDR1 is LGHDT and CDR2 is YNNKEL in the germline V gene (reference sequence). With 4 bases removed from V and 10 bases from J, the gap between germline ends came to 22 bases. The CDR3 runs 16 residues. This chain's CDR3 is CASSPRWGFGESKLFF. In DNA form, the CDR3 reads TGTGCCAGCAGCCCTCGTTGGGGTTTCGGGGAATCAAAACTGTTTTTT.

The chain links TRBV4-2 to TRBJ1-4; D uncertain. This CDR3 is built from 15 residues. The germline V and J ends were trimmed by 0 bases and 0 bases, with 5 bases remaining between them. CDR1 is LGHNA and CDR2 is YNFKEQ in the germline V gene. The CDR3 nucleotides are TGTGCCAGCAGCCAAGATGGAGCAACTAATGAAAAACTGTTTTTT. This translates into CASSQDGATNEKLFF.

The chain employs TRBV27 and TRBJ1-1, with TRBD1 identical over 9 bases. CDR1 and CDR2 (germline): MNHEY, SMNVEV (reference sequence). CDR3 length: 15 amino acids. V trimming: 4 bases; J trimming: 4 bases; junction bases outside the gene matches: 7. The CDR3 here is CASSSGTGFTTEAFF. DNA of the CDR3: TGTGCCAGCAGTTCCGGGACAGGGTTTACCACTGAAGCTTTCTTT.

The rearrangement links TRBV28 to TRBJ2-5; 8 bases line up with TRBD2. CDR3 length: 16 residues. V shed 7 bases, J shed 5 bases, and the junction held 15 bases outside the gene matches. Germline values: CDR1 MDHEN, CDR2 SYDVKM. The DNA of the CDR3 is TGTGCCAGCATCGGTGGGGGCGGGGGGCTCCGGGAGACCCAGTACTTC. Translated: CASIGGGGGLRETQYF.

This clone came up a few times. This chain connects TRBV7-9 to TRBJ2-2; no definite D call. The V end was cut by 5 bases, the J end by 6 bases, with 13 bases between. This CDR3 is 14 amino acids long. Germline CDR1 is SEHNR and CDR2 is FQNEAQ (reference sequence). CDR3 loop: CASSQSGYAGELFF. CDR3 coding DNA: TGTGCCAGCAGCCAGTCAGGATACGCCGGGGAGCTGTTTTTT.

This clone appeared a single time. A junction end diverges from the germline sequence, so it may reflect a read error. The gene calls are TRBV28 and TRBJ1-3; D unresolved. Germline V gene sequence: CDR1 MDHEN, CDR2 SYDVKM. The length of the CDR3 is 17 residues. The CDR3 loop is CAGSSLGRSETGNTIYF. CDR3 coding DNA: TGTGCCGGCAGTTCCCTTGGGAGGTCGGAGACTGGAAACACCATATATTTT.

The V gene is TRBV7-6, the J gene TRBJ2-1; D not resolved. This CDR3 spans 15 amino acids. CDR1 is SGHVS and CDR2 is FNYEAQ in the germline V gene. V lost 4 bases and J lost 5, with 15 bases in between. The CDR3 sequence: CASSSAYGSNNEQFF. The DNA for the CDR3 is TGTGCCAGCAGCTCCGCTTATGGCTCGAACAATGAGCAGTTCTTC.

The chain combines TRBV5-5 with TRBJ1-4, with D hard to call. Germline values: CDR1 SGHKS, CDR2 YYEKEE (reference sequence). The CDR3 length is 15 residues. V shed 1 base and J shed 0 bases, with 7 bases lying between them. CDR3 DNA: TGTGCCAGCAGCTTGTCTGCGGCAACTAATGAAAAACTGTTTTTT. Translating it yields CASSLSAATNEKLFF.

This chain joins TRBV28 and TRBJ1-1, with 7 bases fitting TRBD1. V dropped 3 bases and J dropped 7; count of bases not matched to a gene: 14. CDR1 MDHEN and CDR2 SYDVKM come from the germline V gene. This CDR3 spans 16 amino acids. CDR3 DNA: TGTGCCAGCAGTTTCCCCAGCCCAGGGGGTGGGGTTGAAGCTTTCTTT. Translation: CASSFPSPGGGVEAFF.

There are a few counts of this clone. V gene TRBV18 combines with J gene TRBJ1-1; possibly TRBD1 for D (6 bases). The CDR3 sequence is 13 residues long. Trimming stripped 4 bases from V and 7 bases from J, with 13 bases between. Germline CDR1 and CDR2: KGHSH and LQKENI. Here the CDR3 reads CASSLYQGNEAFF. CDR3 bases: TGTGCCAGCTCACTGTATCAGGGGAATGAAGCTTTCTTT.

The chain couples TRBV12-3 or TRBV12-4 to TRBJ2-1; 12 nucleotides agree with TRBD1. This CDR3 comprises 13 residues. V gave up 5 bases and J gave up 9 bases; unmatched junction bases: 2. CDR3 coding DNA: TGTGCCAGCAGTGGGACAGGGGGCGGTGAGCAGTTCTTC. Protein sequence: CASSGTGGGEQFF.

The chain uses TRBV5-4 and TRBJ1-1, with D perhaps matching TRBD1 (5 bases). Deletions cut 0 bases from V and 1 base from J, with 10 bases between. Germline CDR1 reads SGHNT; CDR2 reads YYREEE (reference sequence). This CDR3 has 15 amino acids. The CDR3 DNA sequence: TGTGCCAGCAGCTTGGGGGCGGGGCAGAACACTGAAGCTTTCTTT. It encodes CASSLGAGQNTEAFF.

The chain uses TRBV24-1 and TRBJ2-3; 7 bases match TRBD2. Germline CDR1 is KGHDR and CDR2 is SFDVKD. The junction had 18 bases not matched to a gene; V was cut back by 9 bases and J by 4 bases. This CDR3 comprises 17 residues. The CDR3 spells CATQRQGGTEGSDTQYF. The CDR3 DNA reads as TGTGCCACCCAGCGGCAGGGAGGGACGGAGGGTTCAGATACGCAGTATTTT.

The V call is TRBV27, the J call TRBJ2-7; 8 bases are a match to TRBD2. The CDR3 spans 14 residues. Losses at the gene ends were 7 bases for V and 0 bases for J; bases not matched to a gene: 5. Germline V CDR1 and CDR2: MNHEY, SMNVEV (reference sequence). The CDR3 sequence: CASKTGGGSYEQYF. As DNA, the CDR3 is TGTGCCAGCAAAACCGGGGGGGGCTCCTACGAGCAGTACTTC.

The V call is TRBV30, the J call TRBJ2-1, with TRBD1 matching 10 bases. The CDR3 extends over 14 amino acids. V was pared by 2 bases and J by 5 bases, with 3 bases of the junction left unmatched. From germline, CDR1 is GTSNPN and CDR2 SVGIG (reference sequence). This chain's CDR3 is CAWSWDRGHNEQFF. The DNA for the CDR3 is TGTGCCTGGAGTTGGGACAGGGGTCACAATGAGCAGTTCTTC.

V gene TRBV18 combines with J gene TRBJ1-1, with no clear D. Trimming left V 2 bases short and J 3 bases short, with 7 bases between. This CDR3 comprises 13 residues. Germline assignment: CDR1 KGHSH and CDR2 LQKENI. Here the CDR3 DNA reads TGTGCCAGCTCACCATCCCAGTACACTGAAGCTTTCTTT. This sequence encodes CASSPSQYTEAFF.

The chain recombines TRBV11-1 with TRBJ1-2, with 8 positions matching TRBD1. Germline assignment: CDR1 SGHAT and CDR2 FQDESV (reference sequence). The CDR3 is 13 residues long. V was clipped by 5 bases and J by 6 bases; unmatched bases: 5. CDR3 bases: TGTGCCAGCAGCCCGGACAGGGTGGATGGCTACACCTTC. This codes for CASSPDRVDGYTF. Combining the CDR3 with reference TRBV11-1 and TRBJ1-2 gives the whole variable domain EAEVAQSPRYKITEKSQAVAFWCDPISGHATLYWYRQILGQGPELLVQFQDESVVDDSQLPKDRFSAERLKGVDSTLKIQPAELGDSAMYLCASSPDRVDGYTFGSGTRLTVV.

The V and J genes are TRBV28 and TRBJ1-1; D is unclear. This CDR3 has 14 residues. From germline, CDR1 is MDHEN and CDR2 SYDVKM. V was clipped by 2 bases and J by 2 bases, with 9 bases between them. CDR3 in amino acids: CASSLGQTNTEAFF. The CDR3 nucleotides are TGTGCCAGCAGTTTAGGTCAAACTAACACTGAAGCTTTCTTT.

The CDR3 region has the DNA TGTGCCTGGAGTGGCCAGGCCCTGAATGAAAAACTGTTTTTT. It translates to CAWSGQALNEKLFF. The J gene is TRBJ1-4, the V gene TRBV30, with D unclear. This CDR3 region has 14 residues. Germline CDR1 is GTSNPN and CDR2 is SVGIG (reference sequence). Trimming removed 1 base at V and 5 bases at J, with 11 bases between. Supplemented by reference TRBV30 and TRBJ1-4, the full variable domain reads SQTIHQWPATLVQPVGSPLSLECTVEGTSNPNLYWYRQAAGRGLQLLFYSVGIGQISSEVPQNLSASRPQDRQFILSSKKLLLSDSGFYLCAWSGQALNEKLFFGSGTQLSVL.

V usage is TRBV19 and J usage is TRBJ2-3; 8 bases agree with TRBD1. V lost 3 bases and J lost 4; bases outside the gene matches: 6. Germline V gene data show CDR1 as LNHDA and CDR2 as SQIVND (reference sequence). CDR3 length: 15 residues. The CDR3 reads CASSMRTGWADTQYF. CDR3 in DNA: TGTGCCAGTAGTATGAGGACAGGGTGGGCAGATACGCAGTATTTT.